A selection of T cell receptor beta chains follows, all from one sample in a study of cytomegalovirus exposure and HLA in healthy donors. Clones were read by immunoSEQ multiplex PCR, and TCRdb kept only the in-frame ones, dropping some. The table records fewer than 150,000 clones, roughly 83% of them present only once. Sequenced: PBMCs. These receptors were collected from a man aged 35 to 55 in good health and CMV-seropositive. CDR3s include the opening cysteine and the closing phenylalanine or tryptophan. The order of the fields is J gene, clone size, V gene, D gene, CDR3 length, CDR3 protein, CDR3 DNA. A D gene is named only where the DNA matches it firmly. Not every row has a clone size; where given, it reads once, few, many or a size class.

J: TRBJ1-2; size: many; V: TRBV29-1; D: .; length: 13; CDR3: CSADTSNNYGYTF; DNA: TGCAGCGCCGACACATCCAACAACTATGGCTACACCTTC
J: TRBJ1-4; size: .; V: TRBV7-8; D: TRBD1; length: 15; CDR3: CASSSTGGGFEKLFF; DNA: TGTGCCAGCAGCTCCACAGGGGGCGGGTTCGAAAAACTGTTTTTT
J: TRBJ2-1; size: .; V: TRBV7-6; D: TRBD1; length: 15; CDR3: CASSLRSDRGREQFF; DNA: TGTGCCAGCAGCTTACGTTCGGACAGGGGTAGGGAGCAGTTCTTC
J: TRBJ2-7; size: .; V: TRBV7-2; D: .; length: 13; CDR3: CASSLVAAYEQYF; DNA: TGTGCCAGCAGCTTAGTGGCCGCCTACGAGCAGTACTTC
J: TRBJ1-3; size: .; V: TRBV29-1; D: .; length: 14; CDR3: CSVAGLHSGNTIYF; DNA: TGCAGCGTTGCGGGACTCCACTCTGGAAACACCATATATTTT
J: TRBJ1-5; size: .; V: TRBV9; D: TRBD1; length: 13; CDR3: CASSETGYQPQHF; DNA: TGTGCCAGCAGCGAGACAGGGTACCAGCCCCAGCATTTT
J: TRBJ1-1; size: once; V: TRBV6-5; D: TRBD1; length: 15; CDR3: CASSYLGTGNTEAFF; DNA: TGTGCCAGCAGTTACTTAGGGACAGGGAACACTGAAGCTTTCTTT
J: TRBJ2-3; size: .; V: TRBV7-3; D: .; length: 13; CDR3: CASGAASTDTQYF; DNA: TGTGCCAGCGGAGCGGCTAGCACAGATACGCAGTATTTT
J: TRBJ1-2; size: .; V: TRBV7-6; D: .; length: 12; CDR3: CASSLGLGGYTF; DNA: TGTGCCAGCAGCTTAGGACTAGGAGGCTACACCTTC
J: TRBJ2-7; size: .; V: TRBV7-9; D: TRBD2; length: 16; CDR3: CASSGTASGGTYEQYF; DNA: TGTGCCAGCAGTGGGACGGCTAGCGGGGGGACCTACGAGCAGTACTTC
J: TRBJ2-7; size: once; V: TRBV7-8; D: TRBD1; length: 16; CDR3: CASSLNPGQGVYEQYF; DNA: TGTGCCAGCAGCTTGAATCCGGGACAGGGGGTATACGAGCAGTACTTC
J: TRBJ2-1; size: .; V: TRBV9; D: TRBD2; length: 15; CDR3: CASSPRLAGDDEQFF; DNA: TGTGCCAGCAGCCCCCGACTAGCGGGGGACGATGAGCAGTTCTTC
J: TRBJ2-2; size: .; V: TRBV10-2; D: TRBD2; length: 15; CDR3: CASKPSGSWTGELFF; DNA: TGCGCCAGCAAACCTAGCGGGAGTTGGACCGGGGAGCTGTTTTTT
J: TRBJ2-3; size: .; V: TRBV7-3; D: TRBD1; length: 15; CDR3: CASSEFRGRTDTQYF; DNA: TGTGCCAGCAGCGAGTTCAGGGGGCGGACAGATACGCAGTATTTT
J: TRBJ1-2; size: .; V: TRBV7-8; D: TRBD1; length: 16; CDR3: CASSIKTGGGTMRYTF; DNA: TGTGCCAGCAGCATAAAGACAGGGGGCGGTACTATGCGCTACACCTTC
J: TRBJ2-7; size: .; V: TRBV5-1; D: TRBD1; length: 14; CDR3: CASSSGTGSGEQYF; DNA: TGCGCCAGCAGTTCCGGGACAGGGTCGGGCGAGCAGTACTTC
J: TRBJ2-3; size: once; V: TRBV19; D: TRBD2; length: 15; CDR3: CASSIVAGRIDTQYF; DNA: TGTGCCAGTAGTATAGTAGCGGGGAGGATAGATACGCAGTATTTT
J: TRBJ2-7; size: .; V: TRBV29-1; D: TRBD1; length: 12; CDR3: CSVKGQGYEQYF; DNA: TGCAGCGTTAAAGGACAGGGATACGAGCAGTACTTC
J: TRBJ2-7; size: .; V: TRBV30; D: TRBD2; length: 14; CDR3: CAWDSGLAGREQYF; DNA: TGTGCCTGGGATTCGGGACTAGCGGGACGAGAGCAGTACTTC
J: TRBJ1-5; size: .; V: TRBV10-3; D: TRBD1; length: 14; CDR3: CAISGTGGEQPQHF; DNA: TGTGCCATCAGTGGAACAGGGGGTGAGCAGCCCCAGCATTTT
J: TRBJ2-1; size: .; V: TRBV29-1; D: .; length: 12; CDR3: CSVEESTDEQFF; DNA: TGCAGCGTTGAAGAGTCTACGGATGAGCAGTTCTTC
J: TRBJ2-1; size: .; V: TRBV27; D: TRBD2; length: 18; CDR3: CASSPGPPGLGSYNEQFF; DNA: TGTGCCAGCAGTCCGGGGCCCCCGGGACTAGGCTCCTACAATGAGCAGTTCTTC
J: TRBJ2-7; size: once; V: TRBV1; D: .; length: 20; CDR3: CTSSQDANGLAGGRLCEQYF; DNA: TGCACCAGCAGCCAAGACGCTAACGGACTAGCGGGAGGGCGGCTGTGTGAGCAGTACTTC
J: TRBJ1-1; size: .; V: TRBV6-1; D: .; length: 13; CDR3: CAGARGLNTEAFF; DNA: TGTGCCGGCGCCAGGGGCCTTAACACTGAAGCTTTCTTT
J: TRBJ2-1; size: .; V: TRBV7-8; D: TRBD2; length: 17; CDR3: CASSSRPGLAVYNEQFF; DNA: TGTGCCAGCAGCAGCCGACCGGGACTAGCGGTTTACAATGAGCAGTTCTTC
J: TRBJ2-7; size: .; V: TRBV9; D: .; length: 10; CDR3: CASSGNEQYF; DNA: TGTGCCAGCAGCGGTAACGAGCAGTACTTC
J: TRBJ1-3; size: .; V: TRBV5-4; D: .; length: 16; CDR3: CASSLKGGIGANTIYF; DNA: TGTGCCAGCAGCTTGAAAGGAGGGATTGGGGCAAACACCATATATTTT
J: TRBJ1-1; size: .; V: TRBV19; D: TRBD1; length: 18; CDR3: CASSIVPGQGSGNTEAFF; DNA: TGTGCCAGTAGTATAGTCCCGGGACAGGGATCGGGGAACACTGAAGCTTTCTTT
J: TRBJ2-1; size: .; V: TRBV19; D: .; length: 11; CDR3: CASSTYREQFF; DNA: TGTGCCAGTAGTACCTACCGGGAGCAGTTCTTC
J: TRBJ2-7; size: once; V: TRBV5-1; D: .; length: 14; CDR3: CASSLGPGSREQYF; DNA: TGCGCCAGCAGCTTGGGTCCGGGGAGTCGCGAGCAGTACTTC
J: TRBJ1-4; size: few; V: TRBV4-3; D: TRBD1; length: 16; CDR3: CASSLKRRGQGEKLFF; DNA: TGCGCCAGCAGCCTCAAAAGGCGGGGACAGGGTGAAAAACTGTTTTTT
J: TRBJ1-4; size: few; V: TRBV25-1; D: .; length: 14; CDR3: CASTDTRGGEKLFF; DNA: TGTGCCAGCACCGACACCCGGGGAGGTGAAAAACTGTTTTTT
J: TRBJ2-1; size: .; V: TRBV25-1; D: .; length: 14; CDR3: CASSEAGSVNEQFF; DNA: TGTGCCAGCAGTGAGGCGGGGAGTGTAAATGAGCAGTTCTTC
J: TRBJ2-7; size: .; V: TRBV5-1; D: .; length: 14; CDR3: CASSLGTDTYEQYF; DNA: TGCGCCAGCAGCTTGGGGACAGACACCTACGAGCAGTACTTC
J: TRBJ1-2; size: once; V: TRBV5-4; D: .; length: 16; CDR3: CASSGSRGTANYGYTF; DNA: TGTGCCAGCAGCGGGTCCAGGGGAACAGCTAACTATGGCTACACCTTC
J: TRBJ2-5; size: .; V: TRBV4-1; D: .; length: 14; CDR3: CASSQGGRGETQYF; DNA: TGCGCCAGCAGCCAGGGAGGACGTGGAGAGACCCAGTACTTC
J: TRBJ2-2; size: .; V: TRBV18; D: .; length: 16; CDR3: CASSPLRQGNTGELFF; DNA: TGTGCCAGCTCACCACTCCGGCAGGGGAACACCGGGGAGCTGTTTTTT
J: TRBJ1-2; size: few; V: TRBV30; D: .; length: 11; CDR3: CAWRGGARYTF; DNA: TGTGCCTGGAGAGGAGGGGCTCGCTACACCTTC
J: TRBJ1-2; size: .; V: TRBV9; D: .; length: 14; CDR3: CASSVAGASYGYTF; DNA: TGTGCCAGCAGCGTAGCGGGAGCAAGCTATGGCTACACCTTC
J: TRBJ2-3; size: .; V: TRBV4-2; D: .; length: 17; CDR3: CASSLNVGRIGTDTQYF; DNA: TGTGCCAGCAGCCTGAATGTGGGCCGCATAGGCACAGATACGCAGTATTTT
J: TRBJ2-7; size: .; V: TRBV7-6; D: TRBD2; length: 15; CDR3: CASSLKTSGGYEQYF; DNA: TGTGCCAGCAGCTTAAAGACTAGCGGGGGGTACGAGCAGTACTTC
J: TRBJ1-1; size: .; V: TRBV18; D: TRBD1; length: 17; CDR3: CASSLGTGAWVSAEAFF; DNA: TGTGCCAGCTCACTTGGGACAGGAGCGTGGGTGAGCGCTGAAGCTTTCTTT
J: TRBJ2-7; size: .; V: TRBV11-2; D: .; length: 14; CDR3: CASSLGGGSYEQYF; DNA: TGTGCCAGCAGCTTAGGGGGCGGCTCCTACGAGCAGTACTTC